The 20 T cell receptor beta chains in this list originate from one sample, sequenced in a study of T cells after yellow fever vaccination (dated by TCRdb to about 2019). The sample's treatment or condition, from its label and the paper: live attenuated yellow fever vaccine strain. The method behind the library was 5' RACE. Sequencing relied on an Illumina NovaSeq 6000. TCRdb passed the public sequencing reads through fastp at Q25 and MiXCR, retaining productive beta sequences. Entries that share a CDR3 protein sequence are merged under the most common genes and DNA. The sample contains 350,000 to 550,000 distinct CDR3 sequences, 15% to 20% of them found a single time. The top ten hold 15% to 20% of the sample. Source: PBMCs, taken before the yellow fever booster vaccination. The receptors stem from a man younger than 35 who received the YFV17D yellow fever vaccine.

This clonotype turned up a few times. The CDR3 region is CASSPRGQSPGSEQFF. CDR3 nucleotide sequence: TGTGCCAGCTCACCCCGAGGACAGTCCCCCGGATCTGAGCAGTTCTTC. The V gene is TRBV18, the J gene TRBJ2-1, with D maybe TRBD1 (6 bases). V lost 3 bases, J lost 9 bases, and 21 bases lay in between. The CDR3 sequence is 16 residues long. Per germline, CDR1 KGHSH and CDR2 LQKENI.

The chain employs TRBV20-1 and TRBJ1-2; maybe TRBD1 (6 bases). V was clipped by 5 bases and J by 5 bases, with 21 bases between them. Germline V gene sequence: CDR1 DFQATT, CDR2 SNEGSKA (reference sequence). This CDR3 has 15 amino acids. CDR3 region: CSALGPGASLYGYTF. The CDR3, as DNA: TGCAGTGCTTTGGGACCGGGGGCAAGCCTTTATGGCTACACCTTC.

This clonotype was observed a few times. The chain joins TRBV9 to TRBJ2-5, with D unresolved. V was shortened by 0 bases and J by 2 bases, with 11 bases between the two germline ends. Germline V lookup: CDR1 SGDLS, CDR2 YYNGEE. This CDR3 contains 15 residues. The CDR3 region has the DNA TGTGCCAGCAGCGTAGATAATCGGTGGCAAGAGACCCAGTACTTC. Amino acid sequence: CASSVDNRWQETQYF.

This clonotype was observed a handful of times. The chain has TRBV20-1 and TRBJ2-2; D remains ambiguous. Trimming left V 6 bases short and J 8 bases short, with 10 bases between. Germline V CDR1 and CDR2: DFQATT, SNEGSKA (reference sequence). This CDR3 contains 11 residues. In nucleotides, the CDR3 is TGCAGTGCCTTGACCGTTGGGGAGCTGTTTTTT. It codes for CSALTVGELFF.

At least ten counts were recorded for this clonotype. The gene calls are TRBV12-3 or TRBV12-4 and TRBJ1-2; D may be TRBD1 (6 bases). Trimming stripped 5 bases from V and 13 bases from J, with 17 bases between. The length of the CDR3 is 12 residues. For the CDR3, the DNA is TGTGCCAGCAGTCGACAGGACCGCTGGAGCACCTTC. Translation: CASSRQDRWSTF.

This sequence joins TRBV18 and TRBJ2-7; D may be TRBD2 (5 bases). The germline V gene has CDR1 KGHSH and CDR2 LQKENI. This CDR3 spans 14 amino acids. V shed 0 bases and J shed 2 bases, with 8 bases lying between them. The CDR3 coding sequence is TGTGCCAGCTCACCACCCGGGAAGACCTACGAGCAGTACGTC. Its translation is CASSPPGKTYEQYV.

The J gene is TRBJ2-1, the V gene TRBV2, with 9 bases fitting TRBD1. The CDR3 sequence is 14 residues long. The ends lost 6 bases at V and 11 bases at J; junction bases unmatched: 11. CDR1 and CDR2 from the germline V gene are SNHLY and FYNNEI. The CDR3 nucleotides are TGTGCCAGCAGACCTACAACGACAGGGGGGCAGCAGTTCTTC. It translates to CASRPTTTGGQQFF.

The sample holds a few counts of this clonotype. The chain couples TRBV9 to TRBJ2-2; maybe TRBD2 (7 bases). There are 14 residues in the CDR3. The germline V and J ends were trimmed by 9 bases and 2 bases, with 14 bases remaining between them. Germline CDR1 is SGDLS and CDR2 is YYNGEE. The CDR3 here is CATTRGGNTGELFF. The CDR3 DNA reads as TGTGCCACGACGAGGGGGGGCAACACCGGGGAGCTGTTTTTT.

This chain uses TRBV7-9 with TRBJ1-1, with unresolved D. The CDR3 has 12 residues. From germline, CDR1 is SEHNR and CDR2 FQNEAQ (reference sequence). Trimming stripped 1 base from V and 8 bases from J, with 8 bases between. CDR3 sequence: CASSLGKAEAFF. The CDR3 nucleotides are TGTGCCAGCAGCTTAGGCAAAGCGGAAGCTTTCTTT.

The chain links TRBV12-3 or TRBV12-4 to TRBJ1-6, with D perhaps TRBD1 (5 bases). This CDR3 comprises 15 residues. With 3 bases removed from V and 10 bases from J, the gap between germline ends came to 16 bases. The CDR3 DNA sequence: TGTGCCAGCAGTTTTCGGGGGATAGGTTGGTCACCCCTCCACTTT. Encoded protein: CASSFRGIGWSPLHF.

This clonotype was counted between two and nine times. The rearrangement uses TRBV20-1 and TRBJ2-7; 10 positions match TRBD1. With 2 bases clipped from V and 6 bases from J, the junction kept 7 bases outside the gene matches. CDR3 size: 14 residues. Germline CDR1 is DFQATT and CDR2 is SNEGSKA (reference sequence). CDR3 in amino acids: CSARRDRGHSEQYF. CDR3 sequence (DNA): TGCAGTGCTAGACGGGACAGGGGCCATAGCGAGCAGTACTTC.

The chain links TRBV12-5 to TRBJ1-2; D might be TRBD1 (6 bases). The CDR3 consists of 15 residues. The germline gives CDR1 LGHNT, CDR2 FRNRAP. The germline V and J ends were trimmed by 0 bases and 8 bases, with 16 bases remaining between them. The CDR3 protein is CASGLVPGDKRGYTF. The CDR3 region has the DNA TGTGCTAGTGGTTTGGTGCCGGGGGACAAACGGGGCTACACCTTC.

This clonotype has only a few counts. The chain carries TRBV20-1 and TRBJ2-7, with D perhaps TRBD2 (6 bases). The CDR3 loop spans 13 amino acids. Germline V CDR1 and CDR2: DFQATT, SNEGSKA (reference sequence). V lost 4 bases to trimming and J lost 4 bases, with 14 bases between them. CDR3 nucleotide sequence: TGCAGTGCTATGTCGGGGACTGTATACGAGCAGTACGTC. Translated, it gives CSAMSGTVYEQYV.

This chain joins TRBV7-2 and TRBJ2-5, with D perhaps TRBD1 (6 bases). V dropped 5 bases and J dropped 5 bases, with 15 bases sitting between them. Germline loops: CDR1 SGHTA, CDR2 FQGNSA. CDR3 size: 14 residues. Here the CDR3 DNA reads TGTGCCAGCAGCCCCGACAGGACCCGGGAGACCCAGTACTTC. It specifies CASSPDRTRETQYF.

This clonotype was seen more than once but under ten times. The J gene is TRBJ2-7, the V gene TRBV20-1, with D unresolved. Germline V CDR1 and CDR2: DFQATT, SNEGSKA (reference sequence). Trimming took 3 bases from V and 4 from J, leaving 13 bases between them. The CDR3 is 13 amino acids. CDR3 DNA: TGCAGTGCTAGCCGGAATCCCTTATACGAGCAGTACGTC. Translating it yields CSASRNPLYEQYV.

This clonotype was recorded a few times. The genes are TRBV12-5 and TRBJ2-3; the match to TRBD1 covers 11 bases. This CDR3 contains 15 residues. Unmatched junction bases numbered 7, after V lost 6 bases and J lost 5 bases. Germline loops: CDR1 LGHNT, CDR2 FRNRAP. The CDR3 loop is CASGRTGGEGDTQYF. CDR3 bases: TGTGCTAGTGGGAGGACAGGGGGCGAGGGAGATACGCAGTATTTT. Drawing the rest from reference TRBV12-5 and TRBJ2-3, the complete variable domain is DARVTQTPRHKVTEMGQEVTMRCQPILGHNTVFWYRQTMMQGLELLAYFRNRAPLDDSGMPKDRFSAEMPDATLATLKIQPSEPRDSAVYFCASGRTGGEGDTQYFGPGTRLTVL.

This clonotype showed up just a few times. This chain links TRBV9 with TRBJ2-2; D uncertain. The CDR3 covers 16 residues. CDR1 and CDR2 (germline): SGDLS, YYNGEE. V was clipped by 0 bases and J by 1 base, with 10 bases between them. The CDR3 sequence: CASSVVAVRNTGELFF. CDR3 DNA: TGTGCCAGCAGCGTAGTTGCGGTTCGGAACACCGGGGAGCTGTTTTTT.

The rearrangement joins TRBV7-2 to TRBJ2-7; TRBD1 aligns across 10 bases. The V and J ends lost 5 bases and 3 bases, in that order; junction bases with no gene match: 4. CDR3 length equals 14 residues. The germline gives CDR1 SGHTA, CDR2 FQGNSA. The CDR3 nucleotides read TGTGCCAGCAGCCTCAGGACAGGGGGCTACGAGCAGTACTTC. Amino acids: CASSLRTGGYEQYF.

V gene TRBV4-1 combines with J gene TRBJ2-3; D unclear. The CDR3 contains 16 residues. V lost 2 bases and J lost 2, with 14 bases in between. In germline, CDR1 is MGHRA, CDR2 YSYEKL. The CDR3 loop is CASSQYSSEFTDTQYF. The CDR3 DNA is TGCGCCAGCAGCCAATACTCAAGCGAATTCACAGATACGCAGTATTTT.

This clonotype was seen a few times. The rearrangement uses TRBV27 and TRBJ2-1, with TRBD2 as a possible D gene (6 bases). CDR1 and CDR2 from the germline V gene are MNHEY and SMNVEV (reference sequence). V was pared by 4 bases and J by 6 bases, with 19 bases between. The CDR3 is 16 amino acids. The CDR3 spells CASSSGGGNGGNEQFF. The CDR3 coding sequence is TGTGCCAGCAGTTCCGGAGGTGGGAACGGGGGCAATGAGCAGTTCTTC.